These 5 T cell receptor beta chains were sequenced from one sample in a study of T cells in Graves' hyperthyroidism and ophthalmopathy. Amplification yielded TCR beta CDR3 regions, with RNA transcripts as the source. First-round RT-PCR of the TCR CDR3 relied on the HTBI primer set. TCRdb itself ran the multiplex PCR reads through MiXCR, one entry per CDR3 protein. Among about 520,000 distinct CDR3 sequences listed, around 20% were seen once. Sequenced input: blood. These receptors all come from a man aged 18 to 29 with Graves' hyperthyroidism.

This clonotype has a handful of counts. The V gene is TRBV5-1, the J gene TRBJ1-6; TRBD1 aligns across 8 bases. CDR1 SGHRS and CDR2 YFSETQ come from the germline V gene. V trimming: 2 bases; J trimming: 8 bases; junction bases outside the gene matches: 6. The CDR3 has 15 residues. The CDR3 sequence is CASSFQGADDSPLHF. In nucleotides, the CDR3 is TGCGCCAGCAGCTTCCAGGGGGCAGACGATTCACCCCTCCACTTT.

A few counts support this clonotype. At one end, the junction sequence differs from germline, possibly due to a read error. J is TRBJ2-2 and V is TRBV19; 8 positions match TRBD1. The CDR3 is 14 residues long. The germline CDR1 and CDR2 sequences are LNHDA and SQIVND (reference sequence). CDR3 DNA: TGTGCCAGACCGACAGGGGATGCCACCGGGGAGCTGTTGTTT. Translation: CARPTGDATGELLF.

As regards this clonotype: The final CDR3 position lacks the conserved phenylalanine or tryptophan, pointing to a likely read error. This rearrangement joins TRBV19 to TRBJ1-1; weak D call: TRBD1 (6 bases). The V gene lost 11 bases and the J gene lost 1 base, with 14 bases spanning the gap. In germline, CDR1 is LNHDA, CDR2 SQIVND (reference sequence). The CDR3 totals 13 residues. The CDR3 nucleotides read TGTGCCTTCTCGTCAGGGGAGAACACTGAAGCTTTCTCT. This sequence encodes CAFSSGENTEAFS.

The chain employs TRBV29-1 and TRBJ1-1; D perhaps matches TRBD1 (5 bases). Germline-derived CDR1 and CDR2 are SQVTM and ANQGSEA. The V end lost 0 bases, the J end lost 4 bases, and 9 bases lay between the germline ends. This CDR3 is 13 amino acids long. Here the CDR3 DNA reads TGCAGCGTTGAAGATGCGGGGGGCACTGAAGCTTTCTTT. This sequence encodes CSVEDAGGTEAFF. Variable domain in full (rest from reference TRBV29-1 and TRBJ1-1): SAVISQKPSRDICQRGTSLTIQCQVDSQVTMMFWYRQQPGQSLTLIATANQGSEATYESGFVIDKFPISRPNLTFSTLTVSNMSPEDSSIYLCSVEDAGGTEAFFGQGTRLTVV.

This rearrangement joins TRBV12-3 or TRBV12-4 to TRBJ2-7; D gene ambiguous. Trimming took 6 bases from V and 6 from J, leaving 15 bases between them. CDR3 length equals 13 residues. The CDR3 loop reads CASSLWGKGEQYF. CDR3 DNA: TGTGCCAGCAGCCTGTGGGGTAAAGGCGAGCAGTACTTC.